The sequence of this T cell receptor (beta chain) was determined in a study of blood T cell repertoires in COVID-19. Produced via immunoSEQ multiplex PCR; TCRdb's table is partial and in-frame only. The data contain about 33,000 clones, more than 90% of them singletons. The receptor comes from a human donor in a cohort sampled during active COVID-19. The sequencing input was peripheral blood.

Here the CDR3 reads CASSVRGRGIYGYTF. The CDR3 DNA sequence: TGTGCCAGTAGTGTCAGGGGCCGGGGAATCTATGGCTACACCTTC. V usage is TRBV19 and J usage is TRBJ1-2; D perhaps matches TRBD1 (6 bases). Per the germline V gene, CDR1 is LNHDA and CDR2 is SQIVND (reference sequence). The CDR3 spans 15 residues. Trimming cost V 5 bases and J 4 bases, with 17 bases left between them.